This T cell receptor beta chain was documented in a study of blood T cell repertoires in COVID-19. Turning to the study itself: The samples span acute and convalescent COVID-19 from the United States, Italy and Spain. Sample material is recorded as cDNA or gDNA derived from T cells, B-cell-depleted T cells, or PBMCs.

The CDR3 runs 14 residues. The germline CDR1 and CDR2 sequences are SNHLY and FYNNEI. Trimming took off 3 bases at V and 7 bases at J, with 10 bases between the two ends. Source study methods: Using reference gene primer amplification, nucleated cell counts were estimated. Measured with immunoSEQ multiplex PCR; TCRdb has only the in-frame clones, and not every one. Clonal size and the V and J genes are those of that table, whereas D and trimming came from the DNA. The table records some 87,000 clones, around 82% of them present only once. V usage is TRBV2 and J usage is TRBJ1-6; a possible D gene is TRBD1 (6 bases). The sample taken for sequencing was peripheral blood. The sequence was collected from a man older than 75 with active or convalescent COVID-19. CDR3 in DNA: TGTGCCAGCAGTGATCGCACAGGGAATTCACCCCTCCACTTT. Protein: CASSDRTGNSPLHF.